What follows are 5 T cell receptor beta chains derived from one specimen sequenced in a study of T-cell memory formation after mild COVID-19 (dated by TCRdb to about 2021). Libraries were prepared through 5' RACE. TCRdb lists the instrument as Illumina NovaSeq 6000. The raw public data were reprocessed by TCRdb itself: fastp quality trimming at Q25, MiXCR clonotype calling, in-frame beta chains only. Entries that share a CDR3 protein sequence are merged under the most common genes and DNA. The sample includes tens of thousands of distinct CDR3 sequences, with 16% observed a single time. The leading ten clones occupy about a third of the sample. Material for sequencing was PBMCs or a T cell subset sorted from them (not recorded which). The receptor set was obtained from an adult woman who had mild COVID-19 (a few samples of this study predate the infection). The sample titles of this study are shuffled in the database, so cell type and time point are left out; the donor was told from shared clones.

CDR3 sequence (DNA): TGTGCCAGCGACTTCCCGGGACAGGTATACGAGCAGTACTTC. This translates into CASDFPGQVYEQYF. This rearrangement joins TRBV2 to TRBJ2-7; the match to TRBD1 covers 8 bases. The CDR3 covers 14 residues. J lost 4 bases, V lost 8 bases, and 10 bases had no gene match. The germline V gene encodes CDR1 SNHLY and CDR2 FYNNEI. The full variable domain, its missing parts supplied by reference TRBV2 and TRBJ2-7, is EPEVTQTPSHQVTQMGQEVILRCVPISNHLYFYWYRQILGQKVEFLVSFYNNEISEKSEIFDDQFSVERPDGSNFTLKIRSTKLEDSAMYFCASDFPGQVYEQYFGPGTRLTVT.

The chain carries TRBV12-3 or TRBV12-4 and TRBJ1-5; maybe TRBD1 (5 bases). V dropped 3 bases and J dropped 0 bases, with 12 bases sitting between them. This CDR3 has 16 residues. The CDR3 region is CASSLGGENSNQPQHF. Written as DNA, the CDR3 is TGTGCCAGCAGTTTGGGGGGAGAAAATAGCAATCAGCCCCAGCATTTT.

This chain's CDR3 is CASLRGTSTDTQYF. The CDR3 nucleotides read TGTGCCAGCCTCCGGGGGACTAGCACAGATACGCAGTATTTT. The chain joins TRBV7-8 to TRBJ2-3; TRBD2 might be the D (6 bases). The CDR3 is 14 residues long. V lost 8 bases, J lost 0 bases, and 12 bases lay in between. Germline V CDR1 and CDR2: SGHVS, FQNEAQ. The full variable domain, completed using reference TRBV7-8 and TRBJ2-3, is GAGVSQSPRYKVAKRGQDVALRCDPISGHVSLFWYQQALGQGPEFLTYFQNEAQLDKSGLPSDRFFAERPEGSVSTLKIQRTQQEDSAVYLCASLRGTSTDTQYFGPGTRLTVL.

This clonotype has more than one count but fewer than ten. The rearrangement links TRBV7-8 to TRBJ2-1, with 8 nucleotides matching TRBD2. CDR1 is SGHVS and CDR2 is FQNEAQ in the germline V gene. The CDR3 runs 15 residues. Trimming removed 5 bases from V and 9 bases from J; junction bases left unmatched: 12. CDR3 DNA sequence: TGTGCCAGCAGCCCGACGGGACTAGAGGTCGGTGAGCAGTTCTTC. As protein: CASSPTGLEVGEQFF.

This chain uses TRBV20-1 with TRBJ2-7; D remains unclear. The CDR3 runs to 13 residues. V shed 2 bases and J shed 3 bases, with 11 bases lying between them. Germline values: CDR1 DFQATT, CDR2 SNEGSKA (reference sequence). The CDR3 loop reads CSARFAGNYEQYF. The CDR3 DNA is TGCAGTGCTAGATTCGCAGGCAACTACGAGCAGTACTTC.